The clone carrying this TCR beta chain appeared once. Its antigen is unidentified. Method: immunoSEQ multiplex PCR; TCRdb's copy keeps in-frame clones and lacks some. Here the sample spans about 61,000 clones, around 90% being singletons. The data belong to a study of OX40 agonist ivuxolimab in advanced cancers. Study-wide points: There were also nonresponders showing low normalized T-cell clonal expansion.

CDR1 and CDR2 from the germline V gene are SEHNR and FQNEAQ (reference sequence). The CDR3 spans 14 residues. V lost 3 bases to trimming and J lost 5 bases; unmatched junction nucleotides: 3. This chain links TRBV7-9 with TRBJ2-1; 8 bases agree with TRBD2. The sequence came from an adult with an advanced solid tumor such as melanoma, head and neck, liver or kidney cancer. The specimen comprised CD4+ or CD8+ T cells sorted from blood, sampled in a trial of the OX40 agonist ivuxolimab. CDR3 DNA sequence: TGTGCCAGCAGCTTTAGCGGGAATAACAATGAGCAGTTCTTC. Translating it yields CASSFSGNNNEQFF.